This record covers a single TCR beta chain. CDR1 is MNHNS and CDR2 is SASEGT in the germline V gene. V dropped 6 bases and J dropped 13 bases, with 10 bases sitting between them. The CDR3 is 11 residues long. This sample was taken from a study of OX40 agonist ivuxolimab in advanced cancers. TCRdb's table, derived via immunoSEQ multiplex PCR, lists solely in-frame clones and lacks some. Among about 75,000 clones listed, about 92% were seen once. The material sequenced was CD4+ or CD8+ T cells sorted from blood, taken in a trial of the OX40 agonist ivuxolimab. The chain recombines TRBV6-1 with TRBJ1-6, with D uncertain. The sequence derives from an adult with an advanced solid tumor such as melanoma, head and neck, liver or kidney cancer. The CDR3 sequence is CASRDGSPLHF. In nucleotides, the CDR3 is TGTGCCAGCAGGGATGGCAGCCCCCTCCACTTT.